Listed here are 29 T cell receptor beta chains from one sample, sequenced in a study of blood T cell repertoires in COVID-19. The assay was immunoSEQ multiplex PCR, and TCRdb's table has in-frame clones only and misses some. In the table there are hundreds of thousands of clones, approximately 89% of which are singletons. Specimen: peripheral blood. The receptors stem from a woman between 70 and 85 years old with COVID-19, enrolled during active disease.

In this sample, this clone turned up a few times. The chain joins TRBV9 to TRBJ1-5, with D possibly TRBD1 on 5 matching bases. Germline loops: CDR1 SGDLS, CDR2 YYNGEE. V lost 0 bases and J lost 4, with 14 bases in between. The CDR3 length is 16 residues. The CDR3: CASSVGVEGANQPQHF. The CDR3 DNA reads TGTGCCAGCAGCGTAGGAGTAGAAGGGGCAAATCAGCCCCAGCATTTT.

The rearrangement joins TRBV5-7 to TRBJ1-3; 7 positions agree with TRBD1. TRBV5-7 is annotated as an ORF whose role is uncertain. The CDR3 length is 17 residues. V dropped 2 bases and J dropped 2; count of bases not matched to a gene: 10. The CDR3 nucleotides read TGTGCCAGCAGCTTTCGGGACAGACTGTACACTGGAAACACCATATATTTT. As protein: CASSFRDRLYTGNTIYF.

The CDR3 DNA follows: TGTGCCAGCAGCGTAGACCTAGCGGCCAATGAGCAGTTCTTC. Translating gives CASSVDLAANEQFF. The V call is TRBV9, the J call TRBJ2-1, with 7 bases identical to TRBD2. The CDR3 is made up of 14 amino acids. Germline V gives CDR1 SGDLS, CDR2 YYNGEE. Trimming took 0 bases from V and 6 from J; bases not matched to a gene: 3.

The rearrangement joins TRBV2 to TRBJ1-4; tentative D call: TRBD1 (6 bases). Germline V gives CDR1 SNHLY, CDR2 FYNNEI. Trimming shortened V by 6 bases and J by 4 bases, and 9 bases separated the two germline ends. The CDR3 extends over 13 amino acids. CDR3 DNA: TGTGCCAGCAGACAGGGTCTTAATGAAAAACTGTTTTTT. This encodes CASRQGLNEKLFF.

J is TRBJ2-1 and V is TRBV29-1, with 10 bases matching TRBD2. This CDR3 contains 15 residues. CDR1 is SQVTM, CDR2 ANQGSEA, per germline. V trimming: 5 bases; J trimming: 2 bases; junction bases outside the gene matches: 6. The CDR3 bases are TGCAGCGTTCAAAGGGGGACTAGCGCCTACAATGAGCAGTTCTTC. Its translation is CSVQRGTSAYNEQFF.

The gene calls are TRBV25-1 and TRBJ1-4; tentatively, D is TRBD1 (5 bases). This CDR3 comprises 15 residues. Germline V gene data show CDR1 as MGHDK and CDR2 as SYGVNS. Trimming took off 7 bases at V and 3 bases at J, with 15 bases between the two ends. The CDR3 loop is CASTPSQESNEKLFF. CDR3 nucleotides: TGTGCCAGCACCCCTTCACAGGAATCTAATGAAAAACTGTTTTTT.

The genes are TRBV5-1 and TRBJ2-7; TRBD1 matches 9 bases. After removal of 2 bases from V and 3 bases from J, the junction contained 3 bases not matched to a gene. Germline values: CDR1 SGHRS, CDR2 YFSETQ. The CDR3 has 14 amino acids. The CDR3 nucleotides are TGCGCCAGCAGCTTAAAGGACAGGGGCTACGAGCAGTACTTC. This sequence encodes CASSLKDRGYEQYF.

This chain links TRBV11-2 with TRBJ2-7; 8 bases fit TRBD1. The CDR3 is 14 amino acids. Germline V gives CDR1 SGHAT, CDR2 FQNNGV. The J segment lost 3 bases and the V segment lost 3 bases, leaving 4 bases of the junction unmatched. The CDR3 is CASSFQGAIYEQYF. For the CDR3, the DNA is TGTGCCAGCAGCTTTCAGGGGGCAATCTACGAGCAGTACTTC.

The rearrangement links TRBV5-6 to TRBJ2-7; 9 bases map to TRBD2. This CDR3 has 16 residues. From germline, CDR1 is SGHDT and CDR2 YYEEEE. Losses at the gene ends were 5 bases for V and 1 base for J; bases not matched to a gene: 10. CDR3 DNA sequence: TGTGCCAGCAGTCTAACTCCGCTAGCGGGATCCTACGAGCAGTACTTC. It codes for CASSLTPLAGSYEQYF.

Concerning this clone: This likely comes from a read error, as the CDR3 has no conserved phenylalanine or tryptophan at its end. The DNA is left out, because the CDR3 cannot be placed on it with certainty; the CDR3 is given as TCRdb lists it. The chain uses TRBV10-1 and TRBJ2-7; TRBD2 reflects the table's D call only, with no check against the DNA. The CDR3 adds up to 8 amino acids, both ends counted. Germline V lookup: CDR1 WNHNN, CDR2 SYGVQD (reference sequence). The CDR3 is CASSGLAD.

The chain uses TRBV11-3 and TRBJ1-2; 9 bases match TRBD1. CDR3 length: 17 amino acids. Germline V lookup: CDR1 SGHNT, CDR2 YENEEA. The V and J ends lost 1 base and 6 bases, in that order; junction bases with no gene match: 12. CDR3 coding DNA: TGTGCCAGCAGCTTAGGGGGAGCACAGGGGGCGCTTGATGGCTACACCTTC. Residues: CASSLGGAQGALDGYTF. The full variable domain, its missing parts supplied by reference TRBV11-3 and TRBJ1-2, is EAGVVQSPRYKIIEKKQPVAFWCNPISGHNTLYWYLQNLGQGPELLIRYENEEAVDDSQLPKDRFSAERLKGVDSTLKIQPAELGDSAVYLCASSLGGAQGALDGYTFGSGTRLTVV.

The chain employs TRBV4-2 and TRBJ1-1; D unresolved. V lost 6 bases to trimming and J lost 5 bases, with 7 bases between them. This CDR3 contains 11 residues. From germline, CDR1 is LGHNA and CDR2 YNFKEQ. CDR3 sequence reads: CASSLWTEAFF. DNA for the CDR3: TGTGCCAGCAGTCTATGGACTGAAGCTTTCTTT.

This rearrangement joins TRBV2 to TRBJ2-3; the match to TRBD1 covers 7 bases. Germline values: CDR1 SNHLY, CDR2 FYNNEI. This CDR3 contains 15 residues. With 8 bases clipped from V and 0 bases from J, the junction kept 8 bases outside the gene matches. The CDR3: CASSGGTASTDTQYF. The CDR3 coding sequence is TGTGCCAGCTCCGGTGGGACAGCTAGCACAGATACGCAGTATTTT.

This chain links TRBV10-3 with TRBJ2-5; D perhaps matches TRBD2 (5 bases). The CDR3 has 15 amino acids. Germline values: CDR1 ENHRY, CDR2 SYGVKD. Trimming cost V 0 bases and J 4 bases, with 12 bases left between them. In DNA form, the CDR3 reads TGTGCCATCAGTGAGTCGGCGAGCGGAGGAGAGACCCAGTACTTC. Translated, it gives CAISESASGGETQYF.

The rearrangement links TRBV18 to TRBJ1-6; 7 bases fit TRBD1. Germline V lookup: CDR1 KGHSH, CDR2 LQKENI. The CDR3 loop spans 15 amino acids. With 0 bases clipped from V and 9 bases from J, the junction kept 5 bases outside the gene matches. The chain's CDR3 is CASSPPGGGPSPLHF. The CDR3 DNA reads TGTGCCAGCTCACCACCAGGAGGGGGCCCTTCACCCCTCCACTTT.

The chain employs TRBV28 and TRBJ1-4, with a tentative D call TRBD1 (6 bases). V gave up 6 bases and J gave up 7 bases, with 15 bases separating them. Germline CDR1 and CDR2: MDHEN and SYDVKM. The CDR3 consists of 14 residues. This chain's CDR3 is CASSRGGAPEKLFF. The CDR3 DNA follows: TGTGCCAGCAGCCGGGGGGGGGCCCCTGAAAAACTGTTTTTT.

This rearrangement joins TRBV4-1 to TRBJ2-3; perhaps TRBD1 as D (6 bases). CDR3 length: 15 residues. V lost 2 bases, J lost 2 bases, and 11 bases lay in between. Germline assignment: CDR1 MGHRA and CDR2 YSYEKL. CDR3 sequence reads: CASSQLQGSTDTQYF. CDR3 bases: TGCGCCAGCAGCCAATTGCAGGGGTCCACAGATACGCAGTATTTT.

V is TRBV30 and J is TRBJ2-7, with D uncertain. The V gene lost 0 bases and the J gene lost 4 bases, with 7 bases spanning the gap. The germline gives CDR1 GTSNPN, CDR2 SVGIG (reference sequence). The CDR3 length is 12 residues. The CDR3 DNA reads TGTGCCTGGAGTGTGATTGAGTACGAGCAGTACTTC. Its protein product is CAWSVIEYEQYF.

In nucleotides, the CDR3 is TGCGCCAGCAGCCTTTCAGATCAACGAAACACCATATATTTT. Translated, it gives CASSLSDQRNTIYF. The genes are TRBV5-1 and TRBJ1-3, with D unresolved. The CDR3 has 14 residues. The ends were cut back, 4 bases at V and 5 bases at J, with 13 bases in the middle. Germline loops: CDR1 SGHRS, CDR2 YFSETQ.

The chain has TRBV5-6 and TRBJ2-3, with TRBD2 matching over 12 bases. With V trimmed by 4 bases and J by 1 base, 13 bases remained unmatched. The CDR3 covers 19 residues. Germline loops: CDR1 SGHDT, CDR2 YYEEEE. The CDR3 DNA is TGTGCCAGCAGCGAATCGGGACTAGCGGGCGCGTTTCGCACAGATACGCAGTATTTT. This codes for CASSESGLAGAFRTDTQYF. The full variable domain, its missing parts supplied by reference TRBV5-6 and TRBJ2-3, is DAGVTQSPTHLIKTRGQQVTLRCSPKSGHDTVSWYQQALGQGPQFIFQYYEEEERQRGNFPDRFSGHQFPNYSSELNVNALLLGDSALYLCASSESGLAGAFRTDTQYFGPGTRLTVL.

The CDR3 sequence is CASRDTGANVLTF. CDR3 nucleotide sequence: TGTGCCAGTAGGGACACAGGGGCCAACGTCCTGACTTTC. The chain uses TRBV19 and TRBJ2-6, with a tentative D call TRBD1 (5 bases). The V gene lost 6 bases and the J gene lost 4 bases, with 7 bases spanning the gap. CDR1 is LNHDA and CDR2 is SQIVND in the germline V gene (reference sequence). The CDR3 extends over 13 amino acids.

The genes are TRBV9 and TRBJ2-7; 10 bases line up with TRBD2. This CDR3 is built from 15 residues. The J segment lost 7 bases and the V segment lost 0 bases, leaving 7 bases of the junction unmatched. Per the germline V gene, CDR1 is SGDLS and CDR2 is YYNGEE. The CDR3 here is CASSVVASGSVEQYF. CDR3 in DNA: TGTGCCAGCAGCGTAGTTGCTAGCGGGAGTGTTGAGCAGTACTTC. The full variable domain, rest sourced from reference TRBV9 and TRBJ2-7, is DSGVTQTPKHLITATGQRVTLRCSPRSGDLSVYWYQQSLDQGLQFLIQYYNGEERAKGNILERFSAQQFPDLHSELNLSSLELGDSALYFCASSVVASGSVEQYFGPGTRLTVT.

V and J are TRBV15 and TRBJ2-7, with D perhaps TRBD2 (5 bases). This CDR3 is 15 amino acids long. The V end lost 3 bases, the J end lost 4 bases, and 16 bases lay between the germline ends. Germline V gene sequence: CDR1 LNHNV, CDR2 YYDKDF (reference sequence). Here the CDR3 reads CATSRAGRPTYEQYF. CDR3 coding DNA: TGTGCCACCAGCAGGGCGGGCAGGCCCACTTACGAGCAGTACTTC.

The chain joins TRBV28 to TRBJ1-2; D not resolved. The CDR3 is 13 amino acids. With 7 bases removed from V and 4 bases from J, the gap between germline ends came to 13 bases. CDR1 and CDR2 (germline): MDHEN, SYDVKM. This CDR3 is CASTRRITYGYTF. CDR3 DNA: TGTGCCAGCACCCGGAGGATAACCTATGGCTACACCTTC.

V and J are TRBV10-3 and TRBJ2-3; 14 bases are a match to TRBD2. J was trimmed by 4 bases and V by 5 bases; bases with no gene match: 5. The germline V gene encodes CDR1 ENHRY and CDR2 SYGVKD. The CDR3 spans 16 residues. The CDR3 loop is CAISQGLAGGSDTQYF. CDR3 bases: TGTGCCATCAGTCAAGGACTAGCGGGAGGATCAGATACGCAGTATTTT.

As DNA, the CDR3 is TGTGCCAGCAGTTACTCGGCTAGCGGGGGATCCAATGAGCAGTTCTTC. It encodes CASSYSASGGSNEQFF. The J gene is TRBJ2-1, the V gene TRBV6-5; 10 bases agree with TRBD2. V trimming: 0 bases; J trimming: 6 bases; junction bases outside the gene matches: 5. The V gene's germline CDR1 is MNHEY and CDR2 SVGAGI. This CDR3 is 16 amino acids long.

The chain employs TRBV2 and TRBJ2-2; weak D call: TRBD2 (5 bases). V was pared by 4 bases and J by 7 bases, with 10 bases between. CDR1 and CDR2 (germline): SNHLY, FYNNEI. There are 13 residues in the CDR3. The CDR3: CASSAEGGGELFF. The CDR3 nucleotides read TGTGCCAGCAGTGCCGAGGGCGGCGGGGAGCTGTTTTTT.

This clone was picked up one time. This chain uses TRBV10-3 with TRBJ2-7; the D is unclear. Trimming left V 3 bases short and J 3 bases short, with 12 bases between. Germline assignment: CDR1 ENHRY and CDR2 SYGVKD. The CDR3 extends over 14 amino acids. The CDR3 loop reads CAISESTKIYEQYF. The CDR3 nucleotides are TGTGCCATCAGTGAAAGTACAAAAATCTACGAGCAGTACTTC.

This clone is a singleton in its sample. The CDR3 region has the DNA TGCGCCAGCAGCCAACAAAGGACGGGATATTCTACGAGGCAGTACTTC. Translation gives CASSQQRTGYSTRQYF. The V call is TRBV4-3, the J call TRBJ2-7; perhaps TRBD2 as D (5 bases). Germline-derived CDR1 and CDR2 are LGHNA and YSLEER. The CDR3 has 16 residues. V lost 2 bases, J lost 9 bases, and 23 bases lay in between.